Listed below are T cell receptor beta chains from one sample, sequenced in a study of T cells in localized non-small cell lung cancer. TCRdb keeps only in-frame clones here, not all; method: immunoSEQ multiplex PCR. Of about 74,000 clones listed, approximately 84% were seen once; the top ten hold 1.3%. The sample was peripheral blood, taken before any cancer treatment. All receptors derive from a female donor at least 60 years old with stage I lung adenocarcinoma. The CDR3 runs from the conserved cysteine through the conserved F or W. Fields, in order: D gene, J gene, V gene, clone size, CDR3 DNA, CDR3 protein. A D gene is named only where the DNA matches it firmly. For some rows the clone size is stated as once, few or many, or as a class when expanded; others skip it.

d_call: TRBD2; j_call: TRBJ2-1; v_call: TRBV7-2; clone_size: NA; cdr3_nt: TGTGCCAGCAGCTCCGGACTAGCGGGAGGGCCTGTGAATGAGCAGTTCTTC; cdr3_aa: CASSSGLAGGPVNEQFF
d_call: NA; j_call: TRBJ1-1; v_call: TRBV6-5; clone_size: NA; cdr3_nt: TGTGCCAGCAGTTATGGGAGGGGATTTGAAGCTTTCTTT; cdr3_aa: CASSYGRGFEAFF
d_call: NA; j_call: TRBJ2-2; v_call: TRBV11-3; clone_size: NA; cdr3_nt: TGTGCCAGCAGCTTATCAGGGGCCGGGGAGCTGTTTTTT; cdr3_aa: CASSLSGAGELFF
d_call: NA; j_call: TRBJ2-2; v_call: TRBV7-6; clone_size: NA; cdr3_nt: TGTGCCAGCAGCTTACCGAACACCGGGGAGCTGTTTTTT; cdr3_aa: CASSLPNTGELFF
d_call: NA; j_call: TRBJ1-1; v_call: TRBV11-1; clone_size: NA; cdr3_nt: TGTGCCAGCAGCCCGGCAGGTGTGGCTGAAGCTTTCTTT; cdr3_aa: CASSPAGVAEAFF
d_call: TRBD2; j_call: TRBJ2-7; v_call: TRBV9; clone_size: NA; cdr3_nt: TGTGCCAGCAGCGTAGGGGGGACTAGCGGATACGAGCAGTACTTC; cdr3_aa: CASSVGGTSGYEQYF
d_call: TRBD2; j_call: TRBJ2-3; v_call: TRBV28; clone_size: NA; cdr3_nt: TGTGCCAGCAGCCGCGGACTAGCGGGAGGGCCGAGCACAGATACGCAGTATTTT; cdr3_aa: CASSRGLAGGPSTDTQYF
d_call: TRBD2; j_call: TRBJ2-1; v_call: TRBV9; clone_size: NA; cdr3_nt: TGTGCCAGCAGCGTAGCCCCGTTTAGCGGGAAAGATGAGCAGTTCTTC; cdr3_aa: CASSVAPFSGKDEQFF
d_call: NA; j_call: TRBJ2-7; v_call: TRBV4-1; clone_size: NA; cdr3_nt: TGCGCCAGCAGCCAAGCTTTCACCGCCCCCGGGGGCTACGAGCAGTACTTC; cdr3_aa: CASSQAFTAPGGYEQYF
d_call: NA; j_call: TRBJ1-5; v_call: TRBV4-3; clone_size: NA; cdr3_nt: TGCGCCAGCAGCCAAGGGCGAAGCAATCAGCCCCAGCATTTT; cdr3_aa: CASSQGRSNQPQHF
d_call: NA; j_call: TRBJ2-7; v_call: TRBV2; clone_size: NA; cdr3_nt: TGTGCCAGCAGTCCGAACTACGAGCAGTACTTC; cdr3_aa: CASSPNYEQYF
d_call: NA; j_call: TRBJ2-1; v_call: TRBV6-5; clone_size: NA; cdr3_nt: TGTGCCAGCAGTTTGCCGGGGCCCTACAATGAGCAGTTCTTC; cdr3_aa: CASSLPGPYNEQFF
d_call: NA; j_call: TRBJ1-4; v_call: TRBV18; clone_size: NA; cdr3_nt: TGTGCCAGCTCACCGGCGTCGGAGGGTGAAAAACTGTTTTTT; cdr3_aa: CASSPASEGEKLFF
d_call: NA; j_call: TRBJ1-2; v_call: TRBV27; clone_size: NA; cdr3_nt: TGTGCCAGCAGTCCCCAGACCGACTATGGCTACACCTTC; cdr3_aa: CASSPQTDYGYTF
d_call: NA; j_call: TRBJ2-5; v_call: TRBV7-7; clone_size: NA; cdr3_nt: TGTGCCAGCAGCCCTAGTCAGGGAACCCAGTACTTC; cdr3_aa: CASSPSQGTQYF
d_call: TRBD2; j_call: TRBJ2-7; v_call: TRBV5-1; clone_size: NA; cdr3_nt: TGCGCCAGCAGCGGACTAGCGGGAGGCCCTAGTTACGAGCAGTACTTC; cdr3_aa: CASSGLAGGPSYEQYF
d_call: NA; j_call: TRBJ1-1; v_call: TRBV19; clone_size: NA; cdr3_nt: TGTGCCAGTACCTCACGGGGCAGGGAAGTGGGAACTGAAGCTTTCTTT; cdr3_aa: CASTSRGREVGTEAFF
d_call: TRBD2; j_call: TRBJ2-5; v_call: TRBV7-6; clone_size: NA; cdr3_nt: TGTGCCAGCAGCCCCGTGGGGGGGATCCAAGAGACCCAGTACTTC; cdr3_aa: CASSPVGGIQETQYF
d_call: NA; j_call: TRBJ1-2; v_call: TRBV7-8; clone_size: NA; cdr3_nt: TGTGCCAGCAGCTTAGGGGGAGAAGGGAGGTTTGGCTACACCTTC; cdr3_aa: CASSLGGEGRFGYTF
d_call: TRBD1; j_call: TRBJ1-2; v_call: TRBV19; clone_size: NA; cdr3_nt: TGTGCCAGTAGTATTGGGACAGGGGGCCCTAACTATGGCTACACCTTC; cdr3_aa: CASSIGTGGPNYGYTF
d_call: NA; j_call: TRBJ2-7; v_call: TRBV28; clone_size: few; cdr3_nt: TGTGCCAGCAGTGGGGGTTACGAGCAGTACTTC; cdr3_aa: CASSGGYEQYF
d_call: NA; j_call: TRBJ2-1; v_call: TRBV7-8; clone_size: NA; cdr3_nt: TGTGCCAGCAGCTTCTACAATGAGCAGTTCTTC; cdr3_aa: CASSFYNEQFF
d_call: NA; j_call: TRBJ2-1; v_call: TRBV5-4; clone_size: NA; cdr3_nt: TGTGCCAGCAGCCCCCCCGGGAGAACTTCCTACAATGAGCAGTTCTTC; cdr3_aa: CASSPPGRTSYNEQFF
d_call: NA; j_call: TRBJ1-1; v_call: TRBV2; clone_size: NA; cdr3_nt: TGTGCCAGCAGTGAAGAGGGTGGGACTGAAGCTTTCTTT; cdr3_aa: CASSEEGGTEAFF
d_call: NA; j_call: TRBJ1-3; v_call: TRBV7-6; clone_size: NA; cdr3_nt: TGTGCCAGCAGCTACCCGGGGCAGGGGAGCTCTGGAAACACCATATATTTT; cdr3_aa: CASSYPGQGSSGNTIYF
d_call: NA; j_call: TRBJ2-7; v_call: TRBV11-3; clone_size: NA; cdr3_nt: TGTGCCAGCAGCTTAGGGGGCGAGTCGGAGCAGTACTTC; cdr3_aa: CASSLGGESEQYF
d_call: NA; j_call: TRBJ1-2; v_call: TRBV28; clone_size: NA; cdr3_nt: TGTGCCAGCAGCTCTCAGTACAGGGTCGAGGGTTTTGGCTACACCTTC; cdr3_aa: CASSSQYRVEGFGYTF
d_call: NA; j_call: TRBJ2-2; v_call: TRBV27; clone_size: NA; cdr3_nt: TGTGCCAGCAGTACCGTGGCCCTATTAAACACCGGGGAGCTGTTTTTT; cdr3_aa: CASSTVALLNTGELFF
d_call: TRBD1; j_call: TRBJ1-2; v_call: TRBV19; clone_size: NA; cdr3_nt: TGTGCCAGTAGAGACAGGGCGGGCTATGGCTACACCTTC; cdr3_aa: CASRDRAGYGYTF
d_call: NA; j_call: TRBJ1-2; v_call: TRBV7-9; clone_size: NA; cdr3_nt: TGTGCCAGCAGCTTAGCGCTGGCCCCCAGGGATTATGGCTACACCTTC; cdr3_aa: CASSLALAPRDYGYTF
d_call: NA; j_call: TRBJ1-2; v_call: TRBV29-1; clone_size: once; cdr3_nt: TGCAGCGTTGAGGGTTGGGATGGCTACACCTTC; cdr3_aa: CSVEGWDGYTF
d_call: NA; j_call: TRBJ2-3; v_call: TRBV9; clone_size: NA; cdr3_nt: TGTGCCAGCAGCGTGACTGAGGGGGGGACTCAACCCGGAGATACGCAGTATTTT; cdr3_aa: CASSVTEGGTQPGDTQYF
d_call: NA; j_call: TRBJ1-6; v_call: TRBV7-3; clone_size: NA; cdr3_nt: TGTGCCAGCAGCTCCCGGGGCGGCCCACCCCTCCACTTT; cdr3_aa: CASSSRGGPPLHF
d_call: NA; j_call: TRBJ1-2; v_call: TRBV4-1; clone_size: NA; cdr3_nt: TGCGCCAGCAGCCAAGATAACAGGCTATATGGCTACACCTTC; cdr3_aa: CASSQDNRLYGYTF
d_call: NA; j_call: TRBJ2-7; v_call: TRBV5-1; clone_size: NA; cdr3_nt: TGCGCCAGCAGCGGGGGCCGCAGCTCCTACGAGCAGTACTTC; cdr3_aa: CASSGGRSSYEQYF
d_call: NA; j_call: TRBJ1-5; v_call: TRBV19; clone_size: few; cdr3_nt: TGTGCCACGGCCCAGGGTGTGAATCAGCCCCAGCATTTT; cdr3_aa: CATAQGVNQPQHF
d_call: NA; j_call: TRBJ1-2; v_call: TRBV5-5; clone_size: few; cdr3_nt: TGTGCCAGCAGCTTGGGTGGCAGGGCGAACTATGGCTACACCTTC; cdr3_aa: CASSLGGRANYGYTF
d_call: NA; j_call: TRBJ1-1; v_call: TRBV19; clone_size: NA; cdr3_nt: TGTGCCAGTAGTGCTGCCCTAGGCGCTGAAGCTTTCTTT; cdr3_aa: CASSAALGAEAFF
d_call: NA; j_call: TRBJ2-5; v_call: TRBV28; clone_size: once; cdr3_nt: TGTGCCAGCAACGACCAAGAGACCCAGTACTTC; cdr3_aa: CASNDQETQYF
d_call: NA; j_call: TRBJ1-2; v_call: TRBV5-1; clone_size: NA; cdr3_nt: TGCGCCAGCAGCTGGGAGGGCAACTATGGCTACACCTTC; cdr3_aa: CASSWEGNYGYTF
d_call: TRBD1; j_call: TRBJ2-1; v_call: TRBV5-6; clone_size: NA; cdr3_nt: TGTGCCAGCAGCTACAGGGGCCCAGGTTACAATGAGCAGTTCTTC; cdr3_aa: CASSYRGPGYNEQFF
d_call: NA; j_call: TRBJ2-1; v_call: TRBV27; clone_size: once; cdr3_nt: TGTGCCAGCAGTTTATTGGGACGACCCTATTACAATGAGCAGTTCTTC; cdr3_aa: CASSLLGRPYYNEQFF
d_call: NA; j_call: TRBJ1-2; v_call: TRBV2; clone_size: NA; cdr3_nt: TGTGCCAGCAGTCTTGGGGGCCTTTCGTATGGCTACACCTTC; cdr3_aa: CASSLGGLSYGYTF
d_call: NA; j_call: TRBJ1-2; v_call: TRBV15; clone_size: NA; cdr3_nt: TGTGCCACCAGCGGAAGACAGGTTTTGGAAGGCTACACCTTC; cdr3_aa: CATSGRQVLEGYTF
d_call: NA; j_call: TRBJ1-4; v_call: TRBV6-5; clone_size: NA; cdr3_nt: TGTGCCAGCAGTTACGGGGGGCGGTCTAATGAAAAACTGTTTTTT; cdr3_aa: CASSYGGRSNEKLFF
d_call: TRBD2; j_call: TRBJ2-7; v_call: TRBV7-3; clone_size: NA; cdr3_nt: TGTGCCAGCAGCTCAACTAGCGCGACCTACGAGCAGTACTTC; cdr3_aa: CASSSTSATYEQYF
d_call: NA; j_call: TRBJ2-3; v_call: TRBV5-4; clone_size: NA; cdr3_nt: TGTGCCAGCAGCTTGCCCAGTTGGACAGATACGCAGTATTTT; cdr3_aa: CASSLPSWTDTQYF
d_call: TRBD1; j_call: TRBJ1-1; v_call: TRBV6-6; clone_size: once; cdr3_nt: TGTGCCAGCAGTTACTCGAGACAGGGCACCCCTGAAGCTTTCTTT; cdr3_aa: CASSYSRQGTPEAFF
d_call: NA; j_call: TRBJ1-1; v_call: TRBV10-3; clone_size: NA; cdr3_nt: TGTGCCATCAGTGAGTCGCGGCCTGAAGCTTTCTTT; cdr3_aa: CAISESRPEAFF
d_call: NA; j_call: TRBJ2-7; v_call: TRBV27; clone_size: once; cdr3_nt: TGTGCCAGCAGTTTGGGCACCTCCTACGAGCAGTACTTC; cdr3_aa: CASSLGTSYEQYF
d_call: NA; j_call: TRBJ1-2; v_call: TRBV11-2; clone_size: few; cdr3_nt: TGTGCCAGCAGCTTATTTTTAACTAACTATGGCTACACCTTC; cdr3_aa: CASSLFLTNYGYTF
d_call: NA; j_call: TRBJ2-2; v_call: TRBV7-9; clone_size: NA; cdr3_nt: TGTGCCAGCAGCTTAGCAGGCACGGGCGGGGAGCTGTTTTTT; cdr3_aa: CASSLAGTGGELFF